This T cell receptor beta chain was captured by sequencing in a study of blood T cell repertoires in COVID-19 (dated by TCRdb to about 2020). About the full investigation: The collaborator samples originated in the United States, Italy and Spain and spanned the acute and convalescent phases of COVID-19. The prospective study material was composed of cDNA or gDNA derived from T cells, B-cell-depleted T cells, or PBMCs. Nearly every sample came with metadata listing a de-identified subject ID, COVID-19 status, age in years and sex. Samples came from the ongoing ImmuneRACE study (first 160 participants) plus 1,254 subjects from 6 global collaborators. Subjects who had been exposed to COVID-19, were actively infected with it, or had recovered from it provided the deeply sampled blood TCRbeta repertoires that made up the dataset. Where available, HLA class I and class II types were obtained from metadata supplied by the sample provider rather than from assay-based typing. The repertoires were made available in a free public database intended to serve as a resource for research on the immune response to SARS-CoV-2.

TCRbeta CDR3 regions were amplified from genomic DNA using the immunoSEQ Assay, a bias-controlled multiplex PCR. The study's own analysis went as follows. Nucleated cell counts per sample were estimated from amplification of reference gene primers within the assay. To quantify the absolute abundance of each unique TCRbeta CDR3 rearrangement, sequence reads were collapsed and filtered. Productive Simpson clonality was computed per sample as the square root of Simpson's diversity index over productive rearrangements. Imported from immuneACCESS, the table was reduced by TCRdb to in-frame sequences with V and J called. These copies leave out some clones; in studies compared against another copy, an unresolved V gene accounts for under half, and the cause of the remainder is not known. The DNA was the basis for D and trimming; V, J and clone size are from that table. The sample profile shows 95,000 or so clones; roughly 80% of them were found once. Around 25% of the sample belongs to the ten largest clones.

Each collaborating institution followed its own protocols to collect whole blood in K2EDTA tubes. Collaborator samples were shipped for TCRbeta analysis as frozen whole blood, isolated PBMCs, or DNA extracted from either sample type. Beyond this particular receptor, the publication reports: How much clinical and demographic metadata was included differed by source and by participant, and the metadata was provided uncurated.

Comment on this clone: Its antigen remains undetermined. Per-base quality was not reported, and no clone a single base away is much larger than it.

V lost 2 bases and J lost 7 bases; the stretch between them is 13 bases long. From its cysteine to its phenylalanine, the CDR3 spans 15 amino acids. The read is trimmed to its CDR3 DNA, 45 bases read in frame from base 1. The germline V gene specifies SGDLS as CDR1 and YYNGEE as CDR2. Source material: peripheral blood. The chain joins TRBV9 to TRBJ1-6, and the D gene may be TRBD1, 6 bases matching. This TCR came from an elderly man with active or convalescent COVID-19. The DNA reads TGTGCCAGCAGCGTCTTACAGGGAACGAATTCACCCCTCCACTTT. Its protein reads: CASSVLQGTNSPLHF.